This TCR beta chain was sequenced for a study of spatial heterogeneity in lung cancer. Study details: Raw reads showed each unique TCR and UMI combination turning up more than ten times on average.

The V gene's germline CDR1 is ENHRY and CDR2 SYGVKD. J was trimmed by 5 bases and V by 10 bases; bases with no gene match: 14. The length of the CDR3 is 15 residues. As for time point: sample taken at primary tumor resection. The donor group consisted of under 90 patients who had untreated, early-stage non-small cell lung cancer. This clonotype was detected ten times or more. The antigen remains undetermined. TCRdb recomputed calls from the 5' RACE reads with MiXCR, one row per CDR3 protein. The data show roughly 4,000 distinct CDR3 sequences, 8.5% to 9% seen once. Regarding the study as a whole: Ubiquitous and regional nonsynonymous mutation counts were tracked by ubiquitous and regional expanded TCR counts, respectively. In tumors, expanded intratumoral alpha and beta TCR counts tracked mutation counts.

The clonotype was recovered from a male donor with early-stage non-small cell lung cancer. The sequenced sample was lung tumor tissue, obtained at surgery. This chain connects TRBV10-3 to TRBJ2-5; 9 bases map to TRBD2. This chain's CDR3 is CATKDRREGLETQYF. In nucleotides, the CDR3 is TGTGCCACCAAGGACCGGCGGGAGGGCCTGGAGACCCAGTACTTC.